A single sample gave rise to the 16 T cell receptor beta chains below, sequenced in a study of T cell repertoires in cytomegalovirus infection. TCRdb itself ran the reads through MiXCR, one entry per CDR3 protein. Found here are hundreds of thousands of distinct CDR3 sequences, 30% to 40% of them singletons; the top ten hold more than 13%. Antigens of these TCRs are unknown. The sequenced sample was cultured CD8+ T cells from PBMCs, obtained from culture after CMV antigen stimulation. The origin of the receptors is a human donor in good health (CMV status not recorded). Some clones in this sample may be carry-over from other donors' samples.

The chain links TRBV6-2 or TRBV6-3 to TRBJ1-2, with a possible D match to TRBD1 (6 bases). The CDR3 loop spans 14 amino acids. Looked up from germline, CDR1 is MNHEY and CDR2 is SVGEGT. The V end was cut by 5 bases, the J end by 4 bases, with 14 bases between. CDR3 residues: CASSRGGGFYGYTF. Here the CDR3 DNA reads TGTGCCAGCAGTCGCGGAGGGGGATTCTATGGCTACACCTTC.

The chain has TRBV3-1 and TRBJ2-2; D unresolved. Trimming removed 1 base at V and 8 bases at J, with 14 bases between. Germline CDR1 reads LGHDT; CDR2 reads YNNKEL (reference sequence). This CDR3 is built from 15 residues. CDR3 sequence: CASSQGEGDWGELFF. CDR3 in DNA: TGTGCCAGCAGCCAAGGAGAAGGAGATTGGGGGGAGCTGTTTTTT.

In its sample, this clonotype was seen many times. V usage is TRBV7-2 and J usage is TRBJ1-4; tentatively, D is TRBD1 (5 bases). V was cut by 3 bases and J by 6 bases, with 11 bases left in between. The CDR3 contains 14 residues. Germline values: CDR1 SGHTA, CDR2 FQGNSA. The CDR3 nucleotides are TGTGCCAGCAGCTTGCGGGGCCCTTATGAAAAACTGTTTTTT. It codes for CASSLRGPYEKLFF. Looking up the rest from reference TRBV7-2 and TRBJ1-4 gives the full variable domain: GAGVSQSPSNKVTEKGKDVELRCDPISGHTALYWYRQSLGQGLEFLIYFQGNSAPDKSGLPSDRFSAERTGGSVSTLTIQRTQQEDSAVYLCASSLRGPYEKLFFGSGTQLSVL.

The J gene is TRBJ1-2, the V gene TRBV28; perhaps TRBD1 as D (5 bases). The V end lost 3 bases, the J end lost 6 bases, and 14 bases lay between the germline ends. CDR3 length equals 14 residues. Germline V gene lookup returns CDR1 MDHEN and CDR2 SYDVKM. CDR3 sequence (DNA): TGTGCCAGCAGTTTCTCGCAGGGTATGGATGGCTACACCTTC. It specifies CASSFSQGMDGYTF.

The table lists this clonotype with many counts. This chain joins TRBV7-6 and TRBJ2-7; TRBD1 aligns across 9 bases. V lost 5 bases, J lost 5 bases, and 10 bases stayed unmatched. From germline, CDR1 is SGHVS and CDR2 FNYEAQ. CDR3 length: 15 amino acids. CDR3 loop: CASSGGRTGVDEQYF. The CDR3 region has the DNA TGTGCCAGCAGCGGGGGTCGGACAGGGGTCGACGAGCAGTACTTC.

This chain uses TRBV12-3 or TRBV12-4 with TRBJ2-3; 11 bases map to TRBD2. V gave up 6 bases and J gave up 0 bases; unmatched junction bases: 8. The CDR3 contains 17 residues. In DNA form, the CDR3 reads TGTGCCAGCAGCCTTAGCGGGGGGGATACTAGCACAGATACGCAGTATTTT. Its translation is CASSLSGGDTSTDTQYF.

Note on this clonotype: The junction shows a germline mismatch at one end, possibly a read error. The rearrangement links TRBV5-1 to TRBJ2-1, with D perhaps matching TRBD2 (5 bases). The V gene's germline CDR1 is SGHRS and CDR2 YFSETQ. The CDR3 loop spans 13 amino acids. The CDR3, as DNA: TGCGCCAGCAGCATTAGCGTGACCAATGAGCAGTTTTTC. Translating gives CASSISVTNEQFF.

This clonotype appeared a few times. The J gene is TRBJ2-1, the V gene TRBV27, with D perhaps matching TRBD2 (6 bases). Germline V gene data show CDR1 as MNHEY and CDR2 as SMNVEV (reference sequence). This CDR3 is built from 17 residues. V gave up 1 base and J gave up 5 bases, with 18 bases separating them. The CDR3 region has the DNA TGTGCCAGCAGTTTATACGGGGGAAAAACCTTCGACAATGAGCAGTTCTTC. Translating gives CASSLYGGKTFDNEQFF.

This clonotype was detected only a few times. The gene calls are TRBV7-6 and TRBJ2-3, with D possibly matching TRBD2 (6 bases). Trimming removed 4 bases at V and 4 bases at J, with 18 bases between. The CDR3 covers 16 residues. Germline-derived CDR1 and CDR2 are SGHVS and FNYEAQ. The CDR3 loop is CASSSRRGTDSDTQYF. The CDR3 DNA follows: TGTGCCAGCAGCTCGCGACGGGGGACTGACTCAGATACGCAGTATTTT.

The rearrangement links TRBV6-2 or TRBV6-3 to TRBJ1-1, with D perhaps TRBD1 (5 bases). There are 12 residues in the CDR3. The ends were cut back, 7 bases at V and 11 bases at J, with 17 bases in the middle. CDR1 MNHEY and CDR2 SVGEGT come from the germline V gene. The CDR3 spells CASTSLRVKAFF. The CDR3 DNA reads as TGTGCCAGCACCTCACTCAGGGTAAAGGCTTTCTTT.

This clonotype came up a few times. The CDR3 sequence: CASSPLWDRGTDTQYF. CDR3 DNA sequence: TGTGCCAGTAGCCCCCTCTGGGACAGGGGGACAGATACGCAGTATTTT. The chain is built from TRBV19 and TRBJ2-3; 11 bases are shared with TRBD1. Germline loops: CDR1 LNHDA, CDR2 SQIVND (reference sequence). V was clipped by 6 bases and J by 3 bases; unmatched bases: 8. The CDR3 length is 16 residues.

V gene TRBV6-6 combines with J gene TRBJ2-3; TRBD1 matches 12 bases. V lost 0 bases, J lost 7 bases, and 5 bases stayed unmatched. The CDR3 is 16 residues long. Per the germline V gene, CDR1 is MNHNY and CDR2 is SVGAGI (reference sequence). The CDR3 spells CASSYSSGQGANTQYF. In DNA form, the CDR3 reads TGTGCCAGCAGTTACTCCTCGGGACAGGGGGCAAATACGCAGTATTTT.

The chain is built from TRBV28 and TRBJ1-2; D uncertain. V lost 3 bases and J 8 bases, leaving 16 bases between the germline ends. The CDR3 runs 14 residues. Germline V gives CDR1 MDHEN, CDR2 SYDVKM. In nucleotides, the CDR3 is TGTGCCAGCAGTTTCCCCCAACCGGGCGGAGGCTACACCTTC. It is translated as CASSFPQPGGGYTF.

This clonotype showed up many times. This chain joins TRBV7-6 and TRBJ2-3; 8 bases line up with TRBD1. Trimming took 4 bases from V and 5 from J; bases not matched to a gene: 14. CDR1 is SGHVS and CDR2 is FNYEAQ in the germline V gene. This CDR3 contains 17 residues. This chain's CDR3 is CASSSETWTGTRDTQYF. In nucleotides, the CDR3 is TGTGCCAGCAGCTCAGAGACCTGGACAGGGACTCGAGATACGCAGTATTTT.

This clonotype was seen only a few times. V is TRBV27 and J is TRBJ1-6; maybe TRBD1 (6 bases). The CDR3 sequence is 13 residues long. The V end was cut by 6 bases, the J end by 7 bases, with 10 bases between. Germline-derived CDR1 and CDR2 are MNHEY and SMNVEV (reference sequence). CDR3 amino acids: CASRQGVNSPLHF. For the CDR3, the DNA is TGTGCCAGCAGACAGGGAGTAAATTCACCCCTCCACTTT.

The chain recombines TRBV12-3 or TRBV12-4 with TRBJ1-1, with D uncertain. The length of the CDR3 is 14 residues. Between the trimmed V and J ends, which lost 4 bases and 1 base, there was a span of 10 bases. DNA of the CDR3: TGTGCCAGCAGTTCATGGGCCAAGAACACTGAAGCTTTCTTT. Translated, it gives CASSSWAKNTEAFF.